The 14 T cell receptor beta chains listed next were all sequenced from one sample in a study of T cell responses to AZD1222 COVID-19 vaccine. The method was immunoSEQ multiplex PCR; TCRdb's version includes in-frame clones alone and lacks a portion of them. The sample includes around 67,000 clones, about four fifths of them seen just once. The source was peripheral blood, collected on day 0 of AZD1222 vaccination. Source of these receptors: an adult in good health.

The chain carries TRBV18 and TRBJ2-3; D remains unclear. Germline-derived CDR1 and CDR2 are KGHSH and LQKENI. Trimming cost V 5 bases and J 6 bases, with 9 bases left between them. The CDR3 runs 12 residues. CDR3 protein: CASSYATDTQYF. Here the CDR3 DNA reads TGTGCCAGCTCATACGCGACTGATACGCAGTATTTT.

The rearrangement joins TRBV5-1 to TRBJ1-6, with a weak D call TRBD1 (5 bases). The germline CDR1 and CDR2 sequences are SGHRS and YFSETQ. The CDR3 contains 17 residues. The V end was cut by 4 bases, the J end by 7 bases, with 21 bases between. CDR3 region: CASSLGGVSSLNSPLHF. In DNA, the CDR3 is TGCGCCAGCAGCCTCGGAGGGGTCAGTTCCTTGAATTCACCCCTCCACTTT.

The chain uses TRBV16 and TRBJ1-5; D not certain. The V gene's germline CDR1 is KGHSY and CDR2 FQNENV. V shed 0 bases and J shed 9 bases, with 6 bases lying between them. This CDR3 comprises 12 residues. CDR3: CASSQSGSPQHF. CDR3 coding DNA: TGTGCCAGCAGCCAATCGGGTTCGCCCCAGCATTTT.

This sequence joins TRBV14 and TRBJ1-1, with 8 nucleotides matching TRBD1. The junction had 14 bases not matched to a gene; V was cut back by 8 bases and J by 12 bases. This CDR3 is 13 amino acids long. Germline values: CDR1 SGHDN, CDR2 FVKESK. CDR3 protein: CASGKDRAGLTFF. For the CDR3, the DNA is TGTGCCAGCGGAAAGGACAGGGCGGGTTTAACTTTCTTT.

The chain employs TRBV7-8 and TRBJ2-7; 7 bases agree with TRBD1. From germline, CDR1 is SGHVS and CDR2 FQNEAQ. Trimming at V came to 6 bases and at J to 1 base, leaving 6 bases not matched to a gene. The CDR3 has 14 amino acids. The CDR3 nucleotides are TGTGCCAGCAGAAGAGACAGGGTATCCTACGAGCAGTACTTC. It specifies CASRRDRVSYEQYF.

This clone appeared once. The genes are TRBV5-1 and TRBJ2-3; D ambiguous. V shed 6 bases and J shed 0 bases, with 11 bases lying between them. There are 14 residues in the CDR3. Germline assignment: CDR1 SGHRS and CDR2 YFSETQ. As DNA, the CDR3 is TGCGCCAGCACGCCAGGCGCTAGCACAGATACGCAGTATTTT. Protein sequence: CASTPGASTDTQYF.

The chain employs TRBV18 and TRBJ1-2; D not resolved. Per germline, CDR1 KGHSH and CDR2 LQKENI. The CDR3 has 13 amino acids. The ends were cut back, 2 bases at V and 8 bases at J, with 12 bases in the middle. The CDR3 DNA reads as TGTGCCAGCTCACCAAGGGAATCTGAAGGCTACACCTTC. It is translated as CASSPRESEGYTF.

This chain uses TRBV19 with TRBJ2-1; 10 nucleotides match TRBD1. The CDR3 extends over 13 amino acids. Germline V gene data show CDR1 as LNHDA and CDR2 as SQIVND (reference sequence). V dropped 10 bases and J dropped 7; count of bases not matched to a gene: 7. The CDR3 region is CATGTGDSNEQFF. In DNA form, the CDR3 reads TGTGCCACCGGGACAGGGGATTCGAATGAGCAGTTCTTC.

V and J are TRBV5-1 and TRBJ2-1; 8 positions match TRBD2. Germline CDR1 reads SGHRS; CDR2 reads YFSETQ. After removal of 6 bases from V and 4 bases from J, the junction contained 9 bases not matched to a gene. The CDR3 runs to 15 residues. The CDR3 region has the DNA TGCGCCAGCACTGCTGGCGGGGGGAAATACAATGAGCAGTTCTTC. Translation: CASTAGGGKYNEQFF.

The CDR3 DNA reads as TGTGCCAGCGGGGGCCCGGGACGGACTGAAGCTTTCTTT. Its protein product is CASGGPGRTEAFF. V gene TRBV28 combines with J gene TRBJ1-1; D is possibly TRBD1 (6 bases). Trimming removed 8 bases at V and 5 bases at J, with 15 bases between. Germline V gene sequence: CDR1 MDHEN, CDR2 SYDVKM. The CDR3 extends over 13 amino acids.

The CDR3 is CASSMNGGGAEETQYF. CDR3 coding DNA: TGTGCCAGCAGCATGAACGGCGGGGGGGCGGAAGAGACCCAGTACTTC. The genes are TRBV7-2 and TRBJ2-5; TRBD2 agrees at 9 bases. The CDR3 spans 16 residues. Germline V CDR1 and CDR2: SGHTA, FQGNSA. V was pared by 5 bases and J by 3 bases, with 10 bases of the junction left unmatched.

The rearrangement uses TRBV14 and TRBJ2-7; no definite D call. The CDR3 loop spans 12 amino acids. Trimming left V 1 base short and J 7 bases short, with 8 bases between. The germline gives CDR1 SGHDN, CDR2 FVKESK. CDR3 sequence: CASSQGVWEQYF. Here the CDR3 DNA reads TGTGCCAGCAGCCAAGGGGTCTGGGAGCAGTACTTC.

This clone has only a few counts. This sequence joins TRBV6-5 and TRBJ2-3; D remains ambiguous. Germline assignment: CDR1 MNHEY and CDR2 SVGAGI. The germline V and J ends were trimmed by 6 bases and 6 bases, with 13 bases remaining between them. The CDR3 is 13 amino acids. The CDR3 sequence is CASRTPDVDTQYF. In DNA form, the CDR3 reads TGTGCCAGCAGGACCCCGGACGTGGATACGCAGTATTTT.

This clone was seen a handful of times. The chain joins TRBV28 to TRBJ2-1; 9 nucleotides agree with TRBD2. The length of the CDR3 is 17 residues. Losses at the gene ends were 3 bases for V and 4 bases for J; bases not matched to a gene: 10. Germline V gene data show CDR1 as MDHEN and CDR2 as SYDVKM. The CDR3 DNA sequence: TGTGCCAGCAGTTTCCCTCTAGCGGGGCCAACGTACAATGAGCAGTTCTTC. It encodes CASSFPLAGPTYNEQFF.